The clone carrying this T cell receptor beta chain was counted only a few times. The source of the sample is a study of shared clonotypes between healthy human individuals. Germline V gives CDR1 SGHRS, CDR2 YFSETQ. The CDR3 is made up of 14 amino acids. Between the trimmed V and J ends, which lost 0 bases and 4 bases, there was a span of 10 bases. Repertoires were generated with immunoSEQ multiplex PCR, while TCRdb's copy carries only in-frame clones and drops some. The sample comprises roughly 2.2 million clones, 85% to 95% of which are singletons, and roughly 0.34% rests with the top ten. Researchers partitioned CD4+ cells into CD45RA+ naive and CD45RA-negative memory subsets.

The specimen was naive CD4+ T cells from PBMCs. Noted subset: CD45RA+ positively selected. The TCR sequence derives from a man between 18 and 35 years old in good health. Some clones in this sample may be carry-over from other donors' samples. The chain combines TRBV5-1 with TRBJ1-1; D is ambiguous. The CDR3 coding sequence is TGCGCCAGCAGCTTGGGGGCCGCGAGCACTGAAGCTTTCTTT. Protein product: CASSLGAASTEAFF.